This T cell receptor beta chain was found in a study of vaccination and CD4 T cells after COVID-19. Study-level information: Post-COVID draws followed diagnosis by a median around 92 days (range 35 to 161).

Sequenced with the Oncomine TCR Beta short-read assay was DNA taken from cultured CD4+ T cells. One entry per CDR3 protein results from TCRdb running MiXCR on the PCR reads. The table lists roughly 20,000 distinct CDR3 sequences, 40% to 45% of them singletons, with roughly 2.9% in the top ten. Looked up from germline, CDR1 is MNHNS and CDR2 is SASEGT. There are 15 residues in the CDR3. The V gene end was trimmed by 6 bases and the J gene end by 0 bases; junction bases not matched to a gene: 4. Treatment meaning: roughly 10-day PBMC culture with coronavirus spike peptide pools or control peptides (ViraFEST assay). Using peptide pools, antigen-specific T cells were expanded in ViraFEST before TCRs were sequenced. As regards this clonotype: The antigen is unknown.

The material sequenced was CD4+ T cells from blood, cultured in vitro, taken after SARS-CoV-2 vaccination. The sequence came from a human donor who had recovered from COVID-19. The chain carries TRBV6-1 and TRBJ1-3; 8 nucleotides match TRBD1. As DNA, the CDR3 is TGTGCCAGCAGGACGACAGGGGACTCTGGAAACACCATATATTTT. This gives the protein CASRTTGDSGNTIYF.